What follows are 22 T cell receptor beta chains derived from one specimen sequenced in a study of blood T cell repertoires in COVID-19. Repertoires were generated with immunoSEQ multiplex PCR, while TCRdb's copy carries only in-frame clones and drops some. Found here are 160,000 or so clones, 70% to 90% of them singletons; the top ten hold roughly 5%. The sequenced sample was peripheral blood. Receptors originate from a woman aged 45-65 years with COVID-19, enrolled during active disease.

The rearrangement joins TRBV28 to TRBJ1-6; D is perhaps TRBD1 (5 bases). V dropped 3 bases and J dropped 6 bases, with 9 bases sitting between them. The V gene's germline CDR1 is MDHEN and CDR2 SYDVKM. The CDR3 totals 14 residues. The CDR3 is CASSFSGFNSPLHF. In DNA, the CDR3 is TGTGCCAGCAGTTTTTCAGGGTTTAATTCACCCCTCCACTTT.

This rearrangement joins TRBV14 to TRBJ2-1; 7 positions agree with TRBD2. V dropped 4 bases and J dropped 6; count of bases not matched to a gene: 6. Per germline, CDR1 SGHDN and CDR2 FVKESK. The CDR3 runs 14 residues. CDR3 region: CASSPRTGGNEQFF. The CDR3 coding sequence is TGTGCCAGCAGCCCACGGACGGGGGGCAATGAGCAGTTCTTC.

This sequence joins TRBV4-2 and TRBJ2-7, with 7 bases matching TRBD1. The ends lost 1 base at V and 6 bases at J; junction bases unmatched: 12. This CDR3 is 16 amino acids long. Germline CDR1 reads LGHNA; CDR2 reads YNFKEQ. The CDR3 is CASSQGDSGYEGEQYF. The CDR3 region has the DNA TGTGCCAGCAGCCAAGGGGACAGTGGGTATGAGGGCGAGCAGTACTTC.

CDR3: CASSIGNGGGPGGELFF. The CDR3 DNA is TGTGCCAGTAGTATAGGGAATGGCGGGGGGCCCGGCGGGGAGCTGTTTTTT. V usage is TRBV19 and J usage is TRBJ2-2, with 8 bases matching TRBD2. V was clipped by 1 base and J by 7 bases; unmatched bases: 11. Germline-derived CDR1 and CDR2 are LNHDA and SQIVND (reference sequence). The CDR3 is 17 residues long. The whole variable domain, filled in from reference TRBV19 and TRBJ2-2, reads DGGITQSPKYLFRKEGQNVTLSCEQNLNHDAMYWYRQDPGQGLRLIYYSQIVNDFQKGDIAEGYSVSREKKESFPLTVTSAQKNPTAFYLCASSIGNGGGPGGELFFGEGSRLTVL.

In its sample, this clone was seen once. V gene TRBV30 combines with J gene TRBJ1-1; 7 nucleotides line up with TRBD1. Looked up from germline, CDR1 is GTSNPN and CDR2 is SVGIG (reference sequence). CDR3 length: 14 amino acids. J was trimmed by 1 base and V by 5 bases; bases with no gene match: 7. The CDR3 reads CAWDRDLGNTEAFF. Here the CDR3 DNA reads TGTGCCTGGGACAGGGATCTTGGGAACACTGAAGCTTTCTTT.

This chain links TRBV4-1 with TRBJ2-7; TRBD2 is a possible D gene (6 bases). The CDR3 covers 13 residues. Germline V CDR1 and CDR2: MGHRA, YSYEKL. Trimming left V 3 bases short and J 4 bases short, with 10 bases between. The CDR3 spells CASSQGLSYEQYF. The CDR3 nucleotides are TGCGCCAGCAGCCAGGGACTTTCTTACGAGCAGTACTTC.

The chain employs TRBV10-3 and TRBJ1-1; perhaps TRBD1 as D (5 bases). The V gene lost 6 bases and the J gene lost 4 bases, with 12 bases spanning the gap. The length of the CDR3 is 13 residues. The V gene's germline CDR1 is ENHRY and CDR2 SYGVKD. The CDR3, as DNA: TGTGCCATCAGACCTCGGGGGGGCACTGAAGCTTTCTTT. This codes for CAIRPRGGTEAFF.

This rearrangement joins TRBV7-2 to TRBJ2-3; 10 bases are shared with TRBD1. Germline CDR1 is SGHTA and CDR2 is FQGNSA. The V and J ends lost 8 bases and 5 bases, in that order; junction bases with no gene match: 4. The CDR3 loop spans 13 amino acids. The DNA of the CDR3 is TGTGCCAGCTCCAGGGACAGGGGAGATACGCAGTATTTT. It codes for CASSRDRGDTQYF.

The chain combines TRBV5-1 with TRBJ2-2, with D possibly TRBD1 on 5 matching bases. V dropped 4 bases and J dropped 2 bases, with 12 bases sitting between them. The germline V gene encodes CDR1 SGHRS and CDR2 YFSETQ. The CDR3 is 15 amino acids. CDR3: CASSEQARNTGELFF. For the CDR3, the DNA is TGCGCCAGCAGCGAACAGGCCCGCAACACCGGGGAGCTGTTTTTT. The full variable domain, in which reference TRBV5-1 and TRBJ2-2 provide the parts outside the CDR3, is KAGVTQTPRYLIKTRGQQVTLSCSPISGHRSVSWYQQTPGQGLQFLFEYFSETQRNKGNFPGRFSGRQFSNSRSEMNVSTLELGDSALYLCASSEQARNTGELFFGEGSRLTVL.

The CDR3 reads CASSWTSITDTQYF. The CDR3, as DNA: TGTGCCAGCAGTTGGACTAGCATCACAGATACGCAGTATTTT. The rearrangement links TRBV28 to TRBJ2-3, with 8 bases fitting TRBD2. This CDR3 region has 14 residues. The V and J ends lost 4 bases and 2 bases, in that order; junction bases with no gene match: 2. In germline, CDR1 is MDHEN, CDR2 SYDVKM.

This clone was picked up a small number of times. V gene TRBV30 combines with J gene TRBJ1-2; D unclear. The germline V and J ends were trimmed by 0 bases and 8 bases, with 13 bases remaining between them. The germline V gene has CDR1 GTSNPN and CDR2 SVGIG (reference sequence). The CDR3 has 13 amino acids. The CDR3 reads CAWSVSPLGGYTF. CDR3 sequence (DNA): TGTGCCTGGAGTGTGAGTCCCTTGGGCGGCTACACCTTC.

The chain uses TRBV10-3 and TRBJ1-2; D is possibly TRBD1 (5 bases). The CDR3 covers 14 residues. Trimming removed 1 base from V and 4 bases from J, with 10 bases in between. Germline CDR1 is ENHRY and CDR2 is SYGVKD. CDR3 loop: CAISELGQGYGYTF. CDR3 sequence (DNA): TGTGCCATCAGTGAGTTAGGGCAGGGCTATGGCTACACCTTC.

The genes are TRBV4-1 and TRBJ2-7, with D possibly matching TRBD2 (6 bases). Germline lookup yields CDR1 MGHRA and CDR2 YSYEKL. This CDR3 is 18 amino acids long. The V and J ends lost 2 bases and 2 bases respectively, with 22 bases between them. The CDR3 DNA is TGCGCCAGCAGCCAAAGGGAGGTCGGGGAGTTGGGACCCTACGAGCAGTACTTC. Translation gives CASSQREVGELGPYEQYF.

The chain employs TRBV6-5 and TRBJ2-7, with D tentatively TRBD1 (5 bases). From germline, CDR1 is MNHEY and CDR2 SVGAGI. Trimming left V 6 bases short and J 3 bases short, with 6 bases between. The CDR3 length is 11 residues. This CDR3 reads CASRQGYEQYF. The DNA for the CDR3 is TGTGCCAGCAGGCAGGGCTACGAGCAGTACTTC.

The V and J genes are TRBV5-1 and TRBJ2-2; maybe TRBD2 (5 bases). Per germline, CDR1 SGHRS and CDR2 YFSETQ. CDR3 length: 15 residues. Between the trimmed V and J ends, which lost 4 bases and 0 bases, there was a span of 10 bases. CDR3 sequence (DNA): TGCGCCAGCAGCCCATTCGGGACGAACACCGGGGAGCTGTTTTTT. Its protein is CASSPFGTNTGELFF. Together with reference TRBV5-1 and TRBJ2-2, the CDR3 gives the full variable domain: KAGVTQTPRYLIKTRGQQVTLSCSPISGHRSVSWYQQTPGQGLQFLFEYFSETQRNKGNFPGRFSGRQFSNSRSEMNVSTLELGDSALYLCASSPFGTNTGELFFGEGSRLTVL.

The chain combines TRBV15 with TRBJ2-2; perhaps TRBD2 as D (5 bases). CDR1 and CDR2 from the germline V gene are LNHNV and YYDKDF (reference sequence). This CDR3 comprises 16 residues. V was pared by 1 base and J by 1 base, with 10 bases between. CDR3 DNA sequence: TGTGCCACCAGCAGAGTTCTAGCCGTGAACACCGGGGAGCTGTTTTTT. This translates into CATSRVLAVNTGELFF.

The V call is TRBV29-1, the J call TRBJ1-1; D remains unclear. Germline V lookup: CDR1 SQVTM, CDR2 ANQGSEA. The CDR3 contains 14 residues. V gave up 1 base and J gave up 0 bases, with 9 bases separating them. CDR3 in amino acids: CSVEVRHMNTEAFF. CDR3 nucleotide sequence: TGCAGCGTTGAAGTGAGACACATGAACACTGAAGCTTTCTTT.

The chain is built from TRBV5-1 and TRBJ1-4; D gene ambiguous. V dropped 2 bases and J dropped 0 bases, with 5 bases sitting between them. Germline V gene data show CDR1 as SGHRS and CDR2 as YFSETQ. The CDR3 loop spans 14 amino acids. The CDR3 region has the DNA TGCGCCAGCAGCTTAACTGCAACTAATGAAAAACTGTTTTTT. Amino acid sequence: CASSLTATNEKLFF.

V and J are TRBV6-5 and TRBJ2-7, with 10 nucleotides matching TRBD1. The CDR3 extends over 15 amino acids. Germline V lookup: CDR1 MNHEY, CDR2 SVGAGI. The V and J ends lost 8 bases and 0 bases, in that order; junction bases with no gene match: 7. CDR3 sequence: CASGWGTGASYEQYF. The CDR3, as DNA: TGTGCCAGCGGATGGGGGACAGGGGCCTCCTACGAGCAGTACTTC.

DNA of the CDR3: TGTGCCAGCAGCTTGGCGGCTAGCTCCGCAGGCGAGCAGTACTTC. It specifies CASSLAASSAGEQYF. This chain connects TRBV5-5 to TRBJ2-7; D perhaps matches TRBD2 (5 bases). The CDR3 runs 15 residues. CDR1 and CDR2 (germline): SGHKS, YYEKEE (reference sequence). The ends were cut back, 0 bases at V and 6 bases at J, with 16 bases in the middle.

The rearrangement uses TRBV18 and TRBJ1-2; D is unclear. Germline V gene data show CDR1 as KGHSH and CDR2 as LQKENI. The CDR3 consists of 12 residues. V dropped 3 bases and J dropped 7 bases, with 9 bases sitting between them. This CDR3 is CASSPEVRGYTF. CDR3 DNA sequence: TGTGCCAGCTCACCGGAGGTTCGTGGCTACACCTTC.

V and J are TRBV28 and TRBJ1-3; TRBD1 agrees at 10 bases. Germline loops: CDR1 MDHEN, CDR2 SYDVKM. The V and J ends lost 8 bases and 0 bases, in that order; junction bases with no gene match: 13. The CDR3 extends over 18 amino acids. CDR3 DNA sequence: TGTGCCAGCCGGTCGACGGGGACAGGGGCCCTCTCTGGAAACACCATATATTTT. Translation gives CASRSTGTGALSGNTIYF. The full variable domain, rest sourced from reference TRBV28 and TRBJ1-3, is DVKVTQSSRYLVKRTGEKVFLECVQDMDHENMFWYRQDPGLGLRLIYFSYDVKMKEKGDIPEGYSVSREKKERFSLILESASTNQTSMYLCASRSTGTGALSGNTIYFGEGSWLTVV.